This T cell receptor (beta chain) was found in a study of cytomegalovirus exposure and HLA in healthy donors. Study-wide context: An analysis done earlier identified fewer than 140 million unique TCR beta sequences from roughly 190 million T cells. Out of approximately 400 genotyped donors, 81% belonged to the Caucasian-associated ancestry cluster.

A remark on this clone: Its antigen is not known.

Regarding the study as a whole: Per a later analysis, HLA-associated TCR beta chains showed more clonal expansion than other, equally common TCR beta chains. Previous analysis showed most TCR beta V segments were productive about 87% or about 30% of the time.

V was clipped by 7 bases and J by 7 bases, with 11 bases between them. Germline values: CDR1 MDHEN, CDR2 SYDVKM. This CDR3 has 11 amino acids. It was with 60 Vbeta and 13 Jbeta primers that the PCR ran. Libraries were prepared by immunoSEQ multiplex PCR; TCRdb keeps only in-frame clonotypes and omits some of them. This table has more than 200,000 clones, 60% to 85% appearing once. Sequencing input: PBMCs. The chain combines TRBV28 with TRBJ2-7; D possibly corresponds to TRBD2 (5 bases). This clonotype was sampled from a man between 35 and 55 years old in good health and CMV-seronegative. CDR3 amino acids: CASTFRREQYF. CDR3 in DNA: TGTGCCAGCACCTTCCGGAGGGAGCAGTACTTC.